Each of the 14 T cell receptor beta chains below was sequenced from the same sample in a study of post-analysis software for immune sequencing data. General study findings and limits: TRBV segments more frequent in patients than in controls numbered five and included TRBV5-6, TRBV5-1 and TRBV20-1.

The authors incorporated unique molecular identifiers into the TCR beta cDNA libraries. MiXCR, run by TCRdb on the PCR reads, gives a single entry per CDR3 protein. The sample includes 820,000 or so distinct CDR3 sequences, 53% of them seen just once. These TCRs are of unknown antigen specificity. Material for sequencing was blood. The receptors here all came from a girl aged 5-17 years with multiple sclerosis.

The chain joins TRBV10-3 to TRBJ2-7; 7 nucleotides match TRBD1. The germline V gene encodes CDR1 ENHRY and CDR2 SYGVKD. The CDR3 contains 15 residues. V shed 6 bases and J 0 bases; nucleotides not matched to a gene: 8. The CDR3 sequence is CAIRETGRGSYEQYF. For the CDR3, the DNA is TGTGCCATCAGGGAGACAGGGAGAGGCTCCTACGAGCAGTACTTC.

This clonotype was picked up a small number of times. This rearrangement joins TRBV7-9 to TRBJ2-7; no clear D. Germline V gene data show CDR1 as SEHNR and CDR2 as FQNEAQ (reference sequence). Trimming shortened V by 8 bases and J by 0 bases, and 14 bases separated the two germline ends. The CDR3 has 14 amino acids. CDR3 bases: TGTGCCAGCCGCATGACGGAATACTCCTACGAGCAGTACTTC. This encodes CASRMTEYSYEQYF.

V is TRBV20-1 and J is TRBJ2-1; D remains ambiguous. The ends were cut back, 0 bases at V and 3 bases at J, with 6 bases in the middle. Germline assignment: CDR1 DFQATT and CDR2 SNEGSKA (reference sequence). CDR3 length: 13 residues. The CDR3 DNA is TGCAGTGCTAGAGACAACCTCTACAATGAGCAGTTCTTC. The encoded protein is CSARDNLYNEQFF.

About this clonotype: It may be a read error: a sequence one base away is much more abundant. The rearrangement uses TRBV20-1 and TRBJ2-3; 7 bases fit TRBD1. Germline V gene lookup returns CDR1 DFQATT and CDR2 SNEGSKA (reference sequence). The CDR3 length is 14 residues. The J segment lost 4 bases and the V segment lost 5 bases, leaving 9 bases of the junction unmatched. The DNA of the CDR3 is TGCAGTGCTCTGGACAGGAGAATCCCAGATACGCAGTATTTT. Protein sequence: CSALDRRIPDTQYF.

Only one count was recorded for this clonotype. This chain connects TRBV7-6 to TRBJ2-7; D is perhaps TRBD1 or TRBD2 (5 bases each). CDR3 length: 12 amino acids. Per the germline V gene, CDR1 is SGHVS and CDR2 is FNYEAQ. V shed 2 bases and J shed 12 bases, with 14 bases lying between them. The CDR3 loop reads CASSLNRGELYF. The CDR3 DNA reads as TGTGCCAGCAGCTTAAACAGAGGGGAACTGTACTTC.

V usage is TRBV12-3 or TRBV12-4 and J usage is TRBJ1-2; D possibly corresponds to TRBD1 (5 bases). Trimming removed 3 bases at V and 6 bases at J, with 11 bases between. CDR3 length: 13 residues. The CDR3 here is CASSFGAPDGYTF. The CDR3 DNA reads TGTGCCAGCAGTTTCGGGGCGCCGGATGGCTACACCTTC.

The genes are TRBV12-3 or TRBV12-4 and TRBJ2-1; maybe TRBD2 (6 bases). Trimming pared 6 bases from V and 11 bases from J, leaving 14 bases between. CDR3 size: 12 residues. The CDR3 DNA follows: TGTGCCAGCAGACCGCGCCGGGAGAAGCAGTTCTTC. As protein: CASRPRREKQFF.

V usage is TRBV24-1 and J usage is TRBJ2-1, with D perhaps matching TRBD1 (6 bases). V shed 3 bases and J shed 8 bases, with 19 bases lying between them. The germline V gene has CDR1 KGHDR and CDR2 SFDVKD. The length of the CDR3 is 16 residues. CDR3 sequence (DNA): TGTGCCACCAGTGATATTAGGGGGACCCACCAGGATGAGCAGTTCTTC. It codes for CATSDIRGTHQDEQFF.

This chain connects TRBV5-1 to TRBJ2-1, with TRBD2 identical over 8 bases. V lost 1 base, J lost 6 bases, and 21 bases stayed unmatched. The CDR3 runs to 20 residues. Germline CDR1 is SGHRS and CDR2 is YFSETQ. The CDR3 reads CASSLFSPSGASGGLNEQFF. The CDR3 nucleotides read TGCGCCAGCAGCTTGTTTTCTCCTTCGGGGGCGAGCGGGGGTCTCAATGAGCAGTTCTTC.

This rearrangement joins TRBV6-5 to TRBJ1-2, with D perhaps matching TRBD1 (5 bases). Trimming removed 3 bases from V and 8 bases from J, with 16 bases in between. CDR3 size: 14 residues. CDR1 is MNHEY, CDR2 SVGAGI, per germline. The CDR3 DNA is TGTGCCAGCAGTTATACGGGGACCGCCGGGGGCTACACCTTC. Amino acids: CASSYTGTAGGYTF.

The chain is built from TRBV7-3 and TRBJ2-1, with unresolved D. Between the trimmed V and J ends, which lost 1 base and 3 bases, there was a span of 13 bases. Germline CDR1 SGHTA, CDR2 FQGTGA. The length of the CDR3 is 16 residues. CDR3 in DNA: TGTGCCAGCAGCTTAAGGGGATCGACAAGCTACAATGAGCAGTTCTTC. The encoded protein is CASSLRGSTSYNEQFF.

This rearrangement joins TRBV9 to TRBJ2-6, with TRBD2 as a possible D gene (5 bases). From germline, CDR1 is SGDLS and CDR2 YYNGEE. The V end lost 3 bases, the J end lost 0 bases, and 19 bases lay between the germline ends. The CDR3 consists of 19 residues. The CDR3 reads CASSGRTVYPSSGANVLTF. The CDR3 bases are TGTGCCAGCAGCGGGAGGACGGTCTACCCATCCTCTGGGGCCAACGTCCTGACTTTC. The entire variable domain, with the rest obtained from reference TRBV9 and TRBJ2-6, is as follows: DSGVTQTPKHLITATGQRVTLRCSPRSGDLSVYWYQQSLDQGLQFLIQYYNGEERAKGNILERFSAQQFPDLHSELNLSSLELGDSALYFCASSGRTVYPSSGANVLTFGAGSRLTVL.

CDR3 region: CASSPSGGDYYEQYF. The CDR3 bases are TGTGCCAGCAGTCCTAGCGGGGGGGACTACTACGAGCAGTACTTC. This sequence joins TRBV11-2 and TRBJ2-7; 12 bases agree with TRBD2. Germline loops: CDR1 SGHAT, CDR2 FQNNGV. The V segment lost 6 bases and the J segment 3 bases; nucleotides outside the gene matches: 6. The CDR3 covers 15 residues.

V and J are TRBV5-6 and TRBJ1-1, with D possibly being TRBD1 (6 bases). CDR3 size: 16 residues. Germline CDR1 reads SGHDT; CDR2 reads YYEEEE. Trimming took 1 base from V and 2 from J, leaving 15 bases between them. The chain's CDR3 is CASSLLGRGRNTEAFF. CDR3 DNA: TGTGCCAGCAGCTTGTTGGGCCGGGGGCGCAACACTGAAGCTTTCTTT.